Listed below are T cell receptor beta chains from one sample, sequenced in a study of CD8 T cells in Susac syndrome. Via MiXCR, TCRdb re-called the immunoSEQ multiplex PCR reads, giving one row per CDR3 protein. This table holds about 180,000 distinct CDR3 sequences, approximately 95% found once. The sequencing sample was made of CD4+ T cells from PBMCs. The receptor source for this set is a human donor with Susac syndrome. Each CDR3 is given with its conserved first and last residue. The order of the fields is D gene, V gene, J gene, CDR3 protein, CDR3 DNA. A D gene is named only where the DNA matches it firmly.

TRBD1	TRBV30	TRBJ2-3	CASTRQGRTDTQYF	TGTGCCTCCACAAGACAGGGGCGGACAGATACGCAGTATTTT
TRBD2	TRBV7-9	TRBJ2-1	CASSFQAGGSLDEQFF	TGTGCCAGCAGCTTCCAAGCGGGGGGGAGCTTGGATGAGCAGTTCTTC
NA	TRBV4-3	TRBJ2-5	CASSQDLRSTQYF	TGCGCCAGCAGCCAAGATCTTCGGTCGACCCAGTACTTC
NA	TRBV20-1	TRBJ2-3	CSARGAGLADTQYF	TGCAGTGCCCGGGGGGCGGGGCTGGCAGATACGCAGTATTTT
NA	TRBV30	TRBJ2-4	CAWNPRGIIAKNIQYF	TGTGCCTGGAATCCCCGGGGAATTATAGCCAAAAACATTCAGTACTTC
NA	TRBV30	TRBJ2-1	CAWSVLYNEQFF	TGTGCCTGGAGTGTACTGTACAATGAGCAGTTCTTC
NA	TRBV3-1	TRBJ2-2	CASSLNGAAPGELFF	TGTGCCAGCAGCCTGAACGGGGCGGCCCCCGGGGAGCTGTTTTTT
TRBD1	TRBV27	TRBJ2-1	CASSRGTGEQFF	TGTGCCAGCAGTCGCGGGACAGGGGAGCAGTTCTTC
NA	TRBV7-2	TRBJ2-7	CASSFDRLYEQYF	TGTGCCAGCAGCTTCGACAGGTTGTACGAGCAGTACTTC
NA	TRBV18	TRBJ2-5	CASSPPAEETQYF	TGTGCCAGCTCACCGCCAGCGGAAGAGACCCAGTACTTC
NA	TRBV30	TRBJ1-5	CAWSSGEFQPQHF	TGTGCCTGGAGTTCTGGGGAGTTTCAGCCCCAGCATTTT
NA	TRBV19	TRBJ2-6	CASSPLTGTWANVLTF	TGTGCCAGTAGTCCCCTTACAGGGACTTGGGCCAACGTCCTGACTTTC
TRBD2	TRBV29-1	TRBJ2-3	CSVGAGGSGDTQYF	TGCAGCGTGGGAGCGGGAGGGTCTGGAGATACGCAGTATTTT
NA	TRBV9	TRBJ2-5	CASSVATIGGAQYF	TGTGCCAGCAGCGTAGCTACTATAGGGGGGGCCCAGTACTTC
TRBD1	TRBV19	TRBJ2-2	CASMVPGQGAGELFF	TGTGCCAGTATGGTGCCGGGACAGGGGGCCGGGGAGCTGTTTTTT